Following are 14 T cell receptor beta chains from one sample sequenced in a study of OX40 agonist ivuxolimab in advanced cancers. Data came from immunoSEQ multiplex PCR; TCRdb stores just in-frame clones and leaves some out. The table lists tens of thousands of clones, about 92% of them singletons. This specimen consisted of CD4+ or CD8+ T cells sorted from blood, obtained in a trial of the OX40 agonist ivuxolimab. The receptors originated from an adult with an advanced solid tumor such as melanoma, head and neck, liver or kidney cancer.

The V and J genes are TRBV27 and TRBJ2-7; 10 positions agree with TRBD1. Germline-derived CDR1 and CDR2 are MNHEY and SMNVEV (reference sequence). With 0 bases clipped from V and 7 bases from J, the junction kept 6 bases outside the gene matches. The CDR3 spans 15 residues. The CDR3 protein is CASSLSGTGAGEQYF. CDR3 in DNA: TGTGCCAGCAGTTTATCGGGGACAGGGGCAGGGGAGCAGTACTTC.

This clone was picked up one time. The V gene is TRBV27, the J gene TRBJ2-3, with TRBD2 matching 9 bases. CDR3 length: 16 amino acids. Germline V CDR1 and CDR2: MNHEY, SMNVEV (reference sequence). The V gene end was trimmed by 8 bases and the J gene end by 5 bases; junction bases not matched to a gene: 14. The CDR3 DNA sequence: TGTGCCAGCCATGGCTGGGGCGGGAGGGTGGAAGATACGCAGTATTTT. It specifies CASHGWGGRVEDTQYF.

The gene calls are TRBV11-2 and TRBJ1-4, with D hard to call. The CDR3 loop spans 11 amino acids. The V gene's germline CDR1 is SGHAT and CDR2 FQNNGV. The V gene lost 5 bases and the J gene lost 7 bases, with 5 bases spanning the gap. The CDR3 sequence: CASSRSEKLFF. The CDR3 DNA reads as TGTGCCAGCAGCCGGAGTGAAAAACTGTTTTTT.

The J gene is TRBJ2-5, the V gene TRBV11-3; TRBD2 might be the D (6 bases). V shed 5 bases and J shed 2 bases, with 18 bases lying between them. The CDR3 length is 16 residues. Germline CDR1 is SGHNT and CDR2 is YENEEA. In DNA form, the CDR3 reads TGTGCCAGCAGCCGATTGGAGGGCTCCGGGCAAGAGACCCAGTACTTC. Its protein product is CASSRLEGSGQETQYF.

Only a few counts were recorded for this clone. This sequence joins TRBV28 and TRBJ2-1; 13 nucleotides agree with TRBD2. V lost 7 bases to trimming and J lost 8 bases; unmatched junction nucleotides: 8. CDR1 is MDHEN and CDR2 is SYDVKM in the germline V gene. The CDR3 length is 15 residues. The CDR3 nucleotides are TGTGCCAGCAAAAGGACTAGCGGGAGACGGGATGAGCAGTTCTTC. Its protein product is CASKRTSGRRDEQFF. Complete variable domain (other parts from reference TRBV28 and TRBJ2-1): DVKVTQSSRYLVKRTGEKVFLECVQDMDHENMFWYRQDPGLGLRLIYFSYDVKMKEKGDIPEGYSVSREKKERFSLILESASTNQTSMYLCASKRTSGRRDEQFFGPGTRLTVL.

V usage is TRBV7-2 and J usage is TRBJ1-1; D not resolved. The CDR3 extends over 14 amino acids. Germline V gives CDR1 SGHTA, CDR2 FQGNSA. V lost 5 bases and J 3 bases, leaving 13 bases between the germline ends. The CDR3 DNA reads TGTGCCAGCAGCGACCCTTCCATAGACACTGAAGCTTTCTTT. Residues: CASSDPSIDTEAFF.

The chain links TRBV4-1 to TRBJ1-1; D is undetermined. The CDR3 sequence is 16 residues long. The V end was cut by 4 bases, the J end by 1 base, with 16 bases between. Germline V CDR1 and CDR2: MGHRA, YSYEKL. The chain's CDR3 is CASSPRHSLGNTEAFF. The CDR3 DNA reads TGCGCCAGCAGCCCCCGACACTCCCTTGGGAACACTGAAGCTTTCTTT.

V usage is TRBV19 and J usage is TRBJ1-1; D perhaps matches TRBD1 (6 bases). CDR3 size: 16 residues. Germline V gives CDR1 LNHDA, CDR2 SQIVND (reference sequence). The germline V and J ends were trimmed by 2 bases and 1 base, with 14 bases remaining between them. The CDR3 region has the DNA TGTGCCAGTAGTATACTACAGGGTATTTGGAACACTGAAGCTTTCTTT. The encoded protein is CASSILQGIWNTEAFF.

CDR3 DNA sequence: TGTGCCAGCAGCTTCCGGACGGGGATTATTAACACTGAAGCTTTCTTT. This encodes CASSFRTGIINTEAFF. The chain couples TRBV5-5 to TRBJ1-1; no definite D call. The V gene's germline CDR1 is SGHKS and CDR2 YYEKEE (reference sequence). This CDR3 contains 16 residues. The V end was cut by 2 bases, the J end by 2 bases, with 16 bases between.

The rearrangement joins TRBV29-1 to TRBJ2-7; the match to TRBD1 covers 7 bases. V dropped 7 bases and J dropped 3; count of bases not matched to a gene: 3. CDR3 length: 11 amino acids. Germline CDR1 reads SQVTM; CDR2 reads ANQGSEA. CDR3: CSGYRGYEQYF. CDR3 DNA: TGCAGCGGATACAGGGGCTACGAGCAGTACTTC.

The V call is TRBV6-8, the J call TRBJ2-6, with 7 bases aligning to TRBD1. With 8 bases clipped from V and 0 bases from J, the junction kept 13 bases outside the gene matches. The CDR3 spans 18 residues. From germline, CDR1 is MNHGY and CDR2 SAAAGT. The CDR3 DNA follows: TGTGCCAGCGGAAGACCGGGGACAGTCCTCTCTGGGGCCAACGTCCTGACTTTC. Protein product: CASGRPGTVLSGANVLTF.

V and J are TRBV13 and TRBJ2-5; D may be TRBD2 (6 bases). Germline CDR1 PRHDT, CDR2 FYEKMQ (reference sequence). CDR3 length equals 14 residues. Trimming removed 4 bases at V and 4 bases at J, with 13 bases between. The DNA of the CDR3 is TGTGCCAGCAGCTCGCTAGCGACCGGAGAGACCCAGTACTTC. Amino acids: CASSSLATGETQYF.

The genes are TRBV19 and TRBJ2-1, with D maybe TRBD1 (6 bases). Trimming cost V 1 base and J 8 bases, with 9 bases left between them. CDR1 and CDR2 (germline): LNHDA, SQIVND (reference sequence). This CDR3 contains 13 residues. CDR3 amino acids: CASSIVRGDEQFF. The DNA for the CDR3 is TGTGCCAGTAGTATAGTCAGGGGTGATGAGCAGTTCTTC.

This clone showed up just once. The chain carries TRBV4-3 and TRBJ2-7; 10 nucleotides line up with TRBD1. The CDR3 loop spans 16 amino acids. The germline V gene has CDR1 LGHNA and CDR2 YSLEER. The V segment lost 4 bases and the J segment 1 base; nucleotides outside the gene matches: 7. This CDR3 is CASSPFGTGESYEQYF. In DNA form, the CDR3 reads TGCGCCAGCAGCCCATTCGGGACAGGGGAATCCTACGAGCAGTACTTC.